Each of the 24 T cell receptor beta chains below was sequenced from the same sample in a study of T cell changes during pregnancy in multiple sclerosis (dated by TCRdb to about 2019). Library method: the immunoSEQ multiplex PCR assay. What TCRdb holds here is the immuneACCESS table cut down to in-frame rearrangements. Part of the clones is not present; checked against another copy, under half of the missing clones reflect an unresolved V gene, and the others are unexplained. Counted in this sample were 50,000 to 65,000 clones; around 90% of them appeared once. The top ten clonotypes cover 0.76% of the sample. Sequencing used CD4+ T cells from peripheral blood mononuclear cells, obtained in the first trimester of pregnancy. These receptors all stem from a female donor with multiple sclerosis, enrolled in a pregnancy study.

The chain uses TRBV7-3 and TRBJ2-5; D not resolved. Per the germline V gene, CDR1 is SGHTA and CDR2 is FQGTGA. V was clipped by 6 bases and J by 4 bases, with 21 bases between them. The CDR3 has 16 amino acids. The CDR3 DNA sequence: TGTGCCAGCAGTCCTTATGGTAGACTTAGGTTAGAGACCCAGTACTTC. As protein: CASSPYGRLRLETQYF.

V gene TRBV9 combines with J gene TRBJ2-7, with D possibly matching TRBD2 (6 bases). There are 14 residues in the CDR3. Germline V lookup: CDR1 SGDLS, CDR2 YYNGEE. Trimming removed 4 bases from V and 0 bases from J, with 11 bases in between. The CDR3 sequence is CASSRGSSSYEQYF. CDR3 in DNA: TGTGCCAGCAGCCGGGGGTCCTCCTCCTACGAGCAGTACTTC.

J is TRBJ2-6 and V is TRBV4-1, with TRBD1 matching 9 bases. The V gene end was trimmed by 4 bases and the J gene end by 0 bases; junction bases not matched to a gene: 4. Germline-derived CDR1 and CDR2 are MGHRA and YSYEKL. The CDR3 length is 17 residues. CDR3 coding DNA: TGCGCCAGCAGCCGGGACAGGGCAAGCTCTGGGGCCAACGTCCTGACTTTC. Protein product: CASSRDRASSGANVLTF.

The V gene is TRBV7-2, the J gene TRBJ1-4; D ambiguous. The CDR3 is 15 amino acids. Germline CDR1 reads SGHTA; CDR2 reads FQGNSA. Trimming pared 1 base from V and 6 bases from J, leaving 12 bases between. In DNA, the CDR3 is TGTGCCAGCAGCTTAGTTCCCCGACGGGATGAAAAACTGTTTTTT. Amino acid sequence: CASSLVPRRDEKLFF.

The rearrangement links TRBV5-3 to TRBJ2-7, with D hard to call. Being an ORF, TRBV5-3 has a function that is uncertain. V was clipped by 3 bases and J by 12 bases, with 10 bases between them. The CDR3 length is 10 residues. Written as DNA, the CDR3 is TGTGCCAGAAGCTGCCTCCAGGTGTACTTC. This encodes CARSCLQVYF.

J is TRBJ2-3 and V is TRBV4-3, with 14 bases identical to TRBD2. The length of the CDR3 is 20 residues. Trimming cost V 0 bases and J 3 bases; bases outside gene matches: 11. The V gene's germline CDR1 is LGHNA and CDR2 YSLEER. Written as DNA, the CDR3 is TGCGCCAGCAGCCAAGATTCGGGGGGGACTAGCGGGGGCCGGACAGATACGCAGTATTTT. The encoded protein is CASSQDSGGTSGGRTDTQYF.

This clone has a single count. The rearrangement uses TRBV6-6 and TRBJ1-1; 7 bases are shared with TRBD1. CDR1 is MNHNY and CDR2 is SVGAGI in the germline V gene (reference sequence). The CDR3 length is 14 residues. V shed 0 bases and J 9 bases; nucleotides not matched to a gene: 7. The DNA for the CDR3 is TGTGCCAGCAGTTACTCCGGACAGGAAAGGAAAGCTTTCTTT. Residues: CASSYSGQERKAFF.

CDR3 DNA: TGTGCCAGCAGCGAGGGACTAGCGGGGACCTACGAGCAGTACTTC. The encoded protein is CASSEGLAGTYEQYF. V usage is TRBV7-8 and J usage is TRBJ2-7; 13 nucleotides match TRBD2. Germline values: CDR1 SGHVS, CDR2 FQNEAQ. The CDR3 is made up of 15 amino acids. Trimming took 5 bases from V and 2 from J; bases not matched to a gene: 3.

The V and J genes are TRBV7-6 and TRBJ2-3, with 8 bases aligning to TRBD1. From germline, CDR1 is SGHVS and CDR2 FNYEAQ. V was clipped by 5 bases and J by 4 bases; unmatched bases: 11. There are 16 residues in the CDR3. The CDR3 here is CASSQDQGAVADTQYF. The CDR3 DNA follows: TGTGCCAGCAGCCAGGACCAGGGGGCTGTGGCAGATACGCAGTATTTT. The full variable domain, its missing parts supplied by reference TRBV7-6 and TRBJ2-3, is GAGVSQSPRYKVTKRGQDVALRCDPISGHVSLYWYRQALGQGPEFLTYFNYEAQQDKSGLPNDRFSAERPEGSISTLTIQRTEQRDSAMYRCASSQDQGAVADTQYFGPGTRLTVL.

This clone has only one observation. The J gene is TRBJ2-1, the V gene TRBV11-2, with D possibly matching TRBD2 (5 bases). V gave up 5 bases and J gave up 7 bases, with 9 bases separating them. This CDR3 is 12 amino acids long. Germline CDR1 is SGHAT and CDR2 is FQNNGV. The CDR3 spells CASSVTGNEQFF. The CDR3, as DNA: TGTGCCAGCAGCGTCACGGGGAATGAGCAGTTCTTC. The full variable domain, rest sourced from reference TRBV11-2 and TRBJ2-1, is EAGVAQSPRYKIIEKRQSVAFWCNPISGHATLYWYQQILGQGPKLLIQFQNNGVVDDSQLPKDRFSAERLKGVDSTLKIQPAKLEDSAVYLCASSVTGNEQFFGPGTRLTVL.

The CDR3 sequence is CASSPQTSGGADTQYF. The CDR3 region has the DNA TGTGCCAGCAGCCCCCAGACTAGCGGGGGGGCAGATACGCAGTATTTT. The chain is built from TRBV7-3 and TRBJ2-3; 14 nucleotides line up with TRBD2. Per the germline V gene, CDR1 is SGHTA and CDR2 is FQGTGA. The J segment lost 4 bases and the V segment lost 5 bases, leaving 5 bases of the junction unmatched. The CDR3 sequence is 16 residues long.

This rearrangement joins TRBV21-1 to TRBJ1-1; TRBD1 is taken as the D call from the table, unchecked against the DNA. TRBV21-1 is a known pseudogene. This CDR3 contains 16 residues. The CDR3, as DNA: TGTGCCAGCAGCAAAGTACAGGCATCTTTGAACACTGAAGCTTTCTTT. Translation gives CASSKVQASLNTEAFF.

The chain recombines TRBV7-9 with TRBJ1-3; D perhaps matches TRBD1 (6 bases). The CDR3 sequence is 18 residues long. V was trimmed by 2 bases and J by 0 bases, leaving 17 bases between them. Germline V gene sequence: CDR1 SEHNR, CDR2 FQNEAQ (reference sequence). CDR3 in DNA: TGTGCCAGCAGCTTATCGGACGCCGGGGGGCACTCTGGAAACACCATATATTTT. Its protein is CASSLSDAGGHSGNTIYF.

This clone was seen a handful of times. The CDR3 DNA follows: TGTGCCAGCAGCACGCGTCTCGGGGGCACTGAAGCTTTCTTT. This encodes CASSTRLGGTEAFF. The chain employs TRBV7-8 and TRBJ1-1; D is possibly TRBD1 (5 bases). Per germline, CDR1 SGHVS and CDR2 FQNEAQ. The CDR3 is made up of 14 amino acids. The ends were cut back, 5 bases at V and 4 bases at J, with 14 bases in the middle. Using reference TRBV7-8 and TRBJ1-1 for the parts outside the CDR3, the full variable domain is GAGVSQSPRYKVAKRGQDVALRCDPISGHVSLFWYQQALGQGPEFLTYFQNEAQLDKSGLPSDRFFAERPEGSVSTLKIQRTQQEDSAVYLCASSTRLGGTEAFFGQGTRLTVV.

V usage is TRBV2 and J usage is TRBJ1-2; TRBD1 aligns across 8 bases. The CDR3 spans 16 residues. Germline V lookup: CDR1 SNHLY, CDR2 FYNNEI. The J segment lost 6 bases and the V segment lost 2 bases, leaving 11 bases of the junction unmatched. The CDR3 sequence is CASSEWRSGQVDGYTF. The CDR3 DNA sequence: TGTGCCAGCAGTGAATGGAGGTCGGGACAGGTTGATGGCTACACCTTC. The full variable domain, its missing parts supplied by reference TRBV2 and TRBJ1-2, is EPEVTQTPSHQVTQMGQEVILRCVPISNHLYFYWYRQILGQKVEFLVSFYNNEISEKSEIFDDQFSVERPDGSNFTLKIRSTKLEDSAMYFCASSEWRSGQVDGYTFGSGTRLTVV.

This chain connects TRBV19 to TRBJ2-7; no clear D. Germline V gene sequence: CDR1 LNHDA, CDR2 SQIVND (reference sequence). V lost 5 bases, J lost 0 bases, and 5 bases lay in between. CDR3 length equals 12 residues. The CDR3 protein is CASSSVSYEQYF. The CDR3 DNA follows: TGTGCCAGTAGTTCGGTCTCCTACGAGCAGTACTTC.

V usage is TRBV18 and J usage is TRBJ1-4; 9 bases map to TRBD1. The CDR3 runs to 16 residues. The ends lost 3 bases at V and 4 bases at J; junction bases unmatched: 6. CDR1 and CDR2 (germline): KGHSH, LQKENI. Here the CDR3 reads CASSPPDRGSNEKLFF. The CDR3 DNA follows: TGTGCCAGCTCACCCCCCGACAGGGGGAGTAATGAAAAACTGTTTTTT.

This chain uses TRBV18 with TRBJ1-5; D gene ambiguous. The V and J ends lost 3 bases and 6 bases respectively, with 15 bases between them. Per germline, CDR1 KGHSH and CDR2 LQKENI. The CDR3 is 15 amino acids. The CDR3 protein is CASSPLGGEGQPQHF. DNA for the CDR3: TGTGCCAGCTCACCCCTAGGCGGGGAGGGTCAGCCCCAGCATTTT.

CDR3 bases: TGTGCCAGTAGTATCCAGCGGGGGAGCACAGATACGCAGTATTTT. Amino acids: CASSIQRGSTDTQYF. The J gene is TRBJ2-3, the V gene TRBV19; TRBD2 agrees at 8 bases. This CDR3 contains 15 residues. CDR1 LNHDA and CDR2 SQIVND come from the germline V gene (reference sequence). The J segment lost 0 bases and the V segment lost 3 bases, leaving 2 bases of the junction unmatched. The variable domain in full, completed from reference TRBV19 and TRBJ2-3, reads DGGITQSPKYLFRKEGQNVTLSCEQNLNHDAMYWYRQDPGQGLRLIYYSQIVNDFQKGDIAEGYSVSREKKESFPLTVTSAQKNPTAFYLCASSIQRGSTDTQYFGPGTRLTVL.

The chain combines TRBV2 with TRBJ2-7; 8 bases are shared with TRBD2. The trim removed 4 bases at V and 11 bases at J, leaving 13 bases unmatched. This CDR3 region has 14 residues. Germline CDR1 SNHLY, CDR2 FYNNEI. CDR3: CASSVVAGNGEKYF. CDR3 bases: TGTGCCAGCAGTGTGGTAGCGGGGAACGGGGAAAAGTACTTC.

This clone was detected once. The chain joins TRBV25-1 to TRBJ2-2; tentatively, D is TRBD2 (6 bases). The CDR3 consists of 17 residues. The germline gives CDR1 MGHDK, CDR2 SYGVNS. V lost 5 bases to trimming and J lost 3 bases, with 19 bases between them. Here the CDR3 reads CASSLPPKGGYTGELFF. For the CDR3, the DNA is TGTGCCAGCAGTTTGCCACCGAAGGGAGGTTACACCGGGGAGCTGTTTTTT.

The gene calls are TRBV11-2 and TRBJ1-6, with D hard to call. Trimming removed 1 base at V and 12 bases at J, with 22 bases between. Germline V CDR1 and CDR2: SGHAT, FQNNGV. This CDR3 has 17 residues. CDR3 DNA: TGTGCCAGCAGCTTAGTTGGGGTCGGGAGTGTATCCAGACCCCTCCACTTT. Encoded protein: CASSLVGVGSVSRPLHF.

The chain couples TRBV29-1 to TRBJ1-5, with D possibly being TRBD1 (5 bases). This CDR3 is 13 amino acids long. The ends were cut back, 6 bases at V and 11 bases at J, with 20 bases in the middle. CDR1 and CDR2 from the germline V gene are SQVTM and ANQGSEA. The CDR3 coding sequence is TGCAGCGTCACTGGGGCCGACACATCAGCCCAGCATTTT. It specifies CSVTGADTSAQHF.

About this clone itself: A read error may produce the germline difference seen at one junction end. The V call is TRBV5-4, the J call TRBJ2-5; TRBD2 matches 9 bases. Per the germline V gene, CDR1 is SGHNT and CDR2 is YYREEE (reference sequence). This CDR3 contains 16 residues. DNA of the CDR3: TGTGCCAACAGCTCCGGGACTAGCTCGCTTGTGGAGACCCAGTACTTC. It yields the protein CANSSGTSSLVETQYF.